Sequencing of this T cell receptor (beta chain) was carried out in a study of T cell responses to AZD1222 COVID-19 vaccine. Study-wide results and caveats: The donor group comprised mostly white British people and more females; the analysis possibly underestimated clonal diversity. At baseline, just five to seven AZD1222 recipients tested seropositive.

V lost 7 bases and J lost 4, with 13 bases in between. This CDR3 spans 13 amino acids. CDR1 is SNHLY and CDR2 is FYNNEI in the germline V gene. Details on this clone: No antigen is known for it.

Clones were sequenced by immunoSEQ multiplex PCR, and TCRdb holds only the in-frame ones, with some missing. The sample contains 96,000 or so clones, about 88% of which appear only once. This TCR derives from an adult in good health. The chain carries TRBV2 and TRBJ1-2; D is uncertain. The sequencing used peripheral blood, collected on day 0 of AZD1222 vaccination. CDR3 sequence: CASTLRVAYGYTF. The CDR3 region has the DNA TGTGCCAGCACCCTGCGGGTGGCCTATGGCTACACCTTC.